One T cell receptor (beta chain) is described in this entry. In this sample, this clonotype turned up a few times. There is no known antigen for this receptor. Base qualities are not provided; no much larger clone lies one nucleotide away. These data are taken from a study of regulatory T cells in long-lasting Graves disease (dated by TCRdb to 2020 to 2023). For the wider study: Patients with newly diagnosed Graves' disease had been on antithyroid drugs for under 3 months. Patients with persistent Graves' disease were compared with patients with newly diagnosed Graves' disease using TCR sequencing and RNA sequencing of peripheral blood. A total of 33 samples were covered by TCR sequencing, comprising approximately 13 persistent and around 20 newly diagnosed Graves' disease patients. The study was registered as a clinical trial and conducted in China.

Preparation of the library involved multiplex PCR. The listed sequencing device is Illumina HiSeq 4000. CDR3 regions were amplified by Arm-PCR with iRepertoire HTBI primers to construct TCR beta libraries. Before sequencing, the PCR products went through gel purification. The authors' analysis ran thus. A total of 62 TRBV and 14 TRBJ segments were identified across samples and were used for gene usage analysis of CDR3 amino acid clonotypes. COPE and FqMerger were used to merge the filtered high-quality paired reads into contigs. BLAST was used to align contigs to IMGT TRBV, TRBD and TRBJ reference genes, and CDR3 was defined according to IMGT. Any clonotype with a frequency above 0.1% was counted as a highly expanded clone. Shannon entropy was used to measure repertoire diversity, and the Gini coefficient was used to measure V-J evenness. Clonotypes shared by more than one individual were considered public. TCRdb reworked the public reads: Q25 trimming with fastp, MiXCR clone assembly, productive beta chains retained. For every CDR3 protein sequence, its rows merge into one entry that carries the most common genes and DNA. The V and J calls come from TCRdb's annotation, not from the publication. Within this sample are 400,000 to 500,000 distinct CDR3 sequences, with 14% of them counted one time only. The ten largest clones add up to about a sixth of the sample.

This sample's time point label indicates: newly diagnosed GD, antithyroid drugs for less than 3 months. RNA was extracted from PBMCs in TRIzol for both TCR sequencing and RNA sequencing. The diagnosis of Graves' disease was made according to American Thyroid Association guidelines. Recruitment of patients was carried out at an endocrinology department in Xi'an, China. From each patient, roughly 9 milliliters of peripheral blood was collected into an EDTA anticoagulant tube. Ficoll Paque Plus density gradient separation was used to isolate PBMCs, and no further T cell sorting was done. An Agilent 2100 Bioanalyzer and agarose gel were used to assess RNA quality, and a NanoDrop 2000 was used to measure RNA concentration. Study-wide findings and limitations: The authors acknowledged the small sample size as a limitation that may reduce accuracy. Lower TCR Shannon entropy and fewer highly expanded clones were observed in persistent Graves' disease patients than in newly diagnosed patients, which suggested clonal expansion. Peripheral blood alone was examined, since thyroid tissue, which constituted the primary lesion, could not be accessed. Preferential use of TRBV28, TRBJ1-2 and TRBJ2-5 was observed in persistent disease, whereas TRBV20-1 and TRBJ2-1 were favored in newly diagnosed disease. Persistent patients shared more public clonotypes among themselves (over 2,500) than newly diagnosed patients did (approximately 870). Only the TCR beta chain was sequenced and analyzed.

From the cysteine up to the phenylalanine, the CDR3 has a length of 14 residues. CDR3 DNA only is kept here, 42 bases in frame from base 1. Based on the germline V gene, the CDR1 and CDR2 sequences are SGHRS and YFSETQ. Between the V and J ends, shortened by 5 bases and 7 bases respectively, the junction contains 16 bases. These same records also appear under a second study, on T cells in Graves' hyperthyroidism and ophthalmopathy. The second study, in turn, reports: Graves' hyperthyroidism was defined as stable when no progression to ophthalmopathy occurred over 18 months of follow-up. Hyperthyroidism patients were newly diagnosed, with disease duration under 2 months, and aged 18 to 65 years. The study excluded patients with uncontrolled infections, other autoimmune diseases, pregnancy or lactation. Diagnoses were established on the basis of clinical symptoms, serum thyroxine and TRAb, thyroid ultrasound, and orbital computed tomography. The first round of RT-PCR for the TCR CDR3 was performed with the HTBI primer set and the Qiagen OneStep RT-PCR kit. Most expanded thyroid clonotypes (frequency above 0.001) were also detected in blood, a finding suggesting that blood repertoires may reflect thyroid immune responses. In cross-validation, a model built on a 13 V-J signature told ophthalmopathy apart from stable hyperthyroidism with 85% to 90% sensitivity and roughly 82% specificity, and in testing the same model reached 80%/75%. In validation, the model predicted progression to ophthalmopathy a median of approximately 6.3 months before onset, with 70% to 71% sensitivity and roughly 72% specificity. TCR V-J signatures able to tell the groups apart were searched for in a discovery cohort of 95 or so patients, of whom more than 40 had Graves' ophthalmopathy and 55 to 60 had stable Graves' hyperthyroidism. Whether ophthalmopathy could be predicted prospectively was tested in an independent validation cohort made up of about 20 hyperthyroidism patients plus 17 patients who later progressed to ophthalmopathy. The 100 or so discovery patients were divided at random into training and test sets in a 7:3 ratio. The study also compared thyroid tissue and blood T-cell repertoires from roughly six Graves' hyperthyroidism patients. Following sampling, methimazole starting at 30 mg daily was given to hyperthyroidism patients, and high-dose intravenous methylprednisolone was given to ophthalmopathy patients. A second multiplex PCR round built the libraries, followed by size selection and purification. The libraries were sequenced on an Illumina HiSeq2000 using paired-end 100 bp reads. SOAPnuke was used to process the raw data, throwing out any read that contained adapters or uncalled bases, had a mean Phred below 15, or lacked an exact constant-primer or identifier match. High-quality paired reads were merged with COPE v1.2.5, and unique nucleotide sequences were defined as clonotypes. MiTCR v1.1 was used to align the clonotypes against IMGT TRBV, TRBD and TRBJ reference segments. Only V-J combinations with frequency above 0.0001, covering about 99% of repertoires, were analysed. The TCS score was defined as the ratio of F50 (clonal expansion) to E x V (chaos), calculated using BLOSUM62-based TCRdist between CDR3 peptides within each V-J. Welch's t-statistics and random forest reduced 500 to 550 V-J features to 13, which were used in a naive Bayes classifier (R e1071). No statistical method was used to set the sample size in advance, and investigators knew the group allocation. The paper describes TCR Vbeta CDR3 sequencing of around 140 peripheral blood samples, made up of 43 ophthalmopathy patients, some 80 hyperthyroidism patients and 17 progressor patients.

Rearrangement joined TRBV5-1 to TRBJ1-3; TRBD1 could be the D gene, as 5 bases match. The starting material was peripheral blood mononuclear cells (PBMCs), obtained at new diagnosis, from a patient treated with antithyroid drugs. The receptor was derived from a woman in her forties or fifties with Graves disease. Donor details come from another sample of the same person, matched by shared clones. The CDR3 corresponds to CASRPGTAHNTIYF. The base sequence is TGCGCCAGCAGACCGGGGACGGCCCATAACACCATATATTTT.